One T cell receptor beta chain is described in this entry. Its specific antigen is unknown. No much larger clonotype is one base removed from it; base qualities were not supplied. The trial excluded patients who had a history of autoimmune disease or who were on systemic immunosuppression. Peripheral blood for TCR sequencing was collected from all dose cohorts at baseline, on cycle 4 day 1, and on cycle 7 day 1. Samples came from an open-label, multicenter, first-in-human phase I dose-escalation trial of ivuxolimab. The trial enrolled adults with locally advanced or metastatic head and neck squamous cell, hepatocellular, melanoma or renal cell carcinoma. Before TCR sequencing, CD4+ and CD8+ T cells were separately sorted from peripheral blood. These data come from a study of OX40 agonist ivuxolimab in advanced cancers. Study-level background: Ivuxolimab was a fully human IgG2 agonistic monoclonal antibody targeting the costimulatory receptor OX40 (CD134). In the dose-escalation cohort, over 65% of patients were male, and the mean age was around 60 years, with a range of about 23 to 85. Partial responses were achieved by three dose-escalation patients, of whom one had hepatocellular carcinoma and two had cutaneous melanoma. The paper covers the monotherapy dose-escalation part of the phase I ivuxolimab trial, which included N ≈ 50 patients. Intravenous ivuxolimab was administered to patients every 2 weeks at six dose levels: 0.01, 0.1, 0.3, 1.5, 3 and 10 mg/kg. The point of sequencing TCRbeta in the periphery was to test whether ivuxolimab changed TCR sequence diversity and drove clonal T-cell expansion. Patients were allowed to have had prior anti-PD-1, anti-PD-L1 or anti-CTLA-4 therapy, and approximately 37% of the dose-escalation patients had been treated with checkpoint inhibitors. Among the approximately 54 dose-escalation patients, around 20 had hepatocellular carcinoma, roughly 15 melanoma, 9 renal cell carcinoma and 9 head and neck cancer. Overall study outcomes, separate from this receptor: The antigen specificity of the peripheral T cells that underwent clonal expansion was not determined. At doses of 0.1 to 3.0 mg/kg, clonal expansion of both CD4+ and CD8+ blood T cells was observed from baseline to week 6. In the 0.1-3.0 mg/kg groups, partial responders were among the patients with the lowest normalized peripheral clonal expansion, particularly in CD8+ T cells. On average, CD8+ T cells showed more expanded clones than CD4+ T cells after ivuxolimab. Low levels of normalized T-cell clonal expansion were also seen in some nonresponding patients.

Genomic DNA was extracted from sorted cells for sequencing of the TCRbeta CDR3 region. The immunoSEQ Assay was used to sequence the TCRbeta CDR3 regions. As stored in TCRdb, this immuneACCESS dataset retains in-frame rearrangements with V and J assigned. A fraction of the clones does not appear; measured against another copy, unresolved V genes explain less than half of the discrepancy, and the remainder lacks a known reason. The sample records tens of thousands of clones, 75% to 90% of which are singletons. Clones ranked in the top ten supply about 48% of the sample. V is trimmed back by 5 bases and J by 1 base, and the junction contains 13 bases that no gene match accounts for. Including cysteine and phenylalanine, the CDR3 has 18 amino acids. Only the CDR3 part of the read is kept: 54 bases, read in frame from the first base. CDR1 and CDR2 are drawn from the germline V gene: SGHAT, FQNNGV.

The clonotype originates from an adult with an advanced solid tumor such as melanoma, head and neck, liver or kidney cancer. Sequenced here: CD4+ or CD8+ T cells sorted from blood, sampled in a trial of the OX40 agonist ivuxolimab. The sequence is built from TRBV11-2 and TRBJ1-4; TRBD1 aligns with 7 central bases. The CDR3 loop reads CASSGRRGPRQTNEKLFF. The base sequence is TGTGCCAGCAGCGGTCGGAGGGGGCCTCGGCAAACTAATGAAAAACTGTTTTTT.